This T cell receptor (beta chain) appears in the sequencing data of a study of T cell responses to AZD1222 COVID-19 vaccine. Notes on the study in general: Of spike-specific TCRs, nearly half reportedly target regions left unmutated in variants. Sampling that yielded the repertoires occurred only after the peak T cell response. Donors, mostly white British, included more females; clonal diversity was possibly underestimated.

On this clone itself: Its antigen is currently unknown.

V shed 0 bases and J shed 4 bases, with 0 bases lying between them. The CDR3 consists of 11 residues. Germline V gives CDR1 SGHDN, CDR2 FVKESK. Clones were sequenced by immunoSEQ multiplex PCR, and TCRdb holds only the in-frame ones, with some missing. The sample includes more than 110,000 clones. J is TRBJ2-5 and V is TRBV14, with D unclear. The clonotype comes from an adult in good health. Sequencing used peripheral blood. CDR3 residues: CASSQEETQYF. The DNA of the CDR3 is TGTGCCAGCAGCCAAGAAGAGACCCAGTACTTC.